The next 22 T cell receptor beta chains were all read from a single sample in a study of regulatory T cells in long-lasting Graves disease listed by TCRdb under 2021. What the time point label conveys for this sample: newly diagnosed GD, antithyroid drugs for less than 3 months. For both TCR sequencing and RNA sequencing, RNA was extracted from PBMCs using TRIzol. The library was prepared using multiplex PCR. Sequencing used an Illumina HiSeq 4000. To build TCR beta libraries, CDR3 regions were amplified by Arm-PCR using iRepertoire HTBI primers. The public reads were quality trimmed at Q25 with fastp and then assembled into clones with MiXCR by TCRdb, keeping productive beta chains. Here each entry gathers all rows of one CDR3 protein and keeps the most common genes and DNA. This sample has around 470,000 distinct CDR3 sequences in its table, and about 15% of those were observed once. The top ten hold approximately 19% of the sample.

Another study also made use of these data, one on T cells in Graves' hyperthyroidism and ophthalmopathy.

The input for sequencing was peripheral blood mononuclear cells (PBMCs), taken at new diagnosis, from a patient treated with antithyroid drugs. The receptors were gathered from a woman in her forties or fifties with Graves disease. Donor details come from another sample of the same person, matched by shared clones.

This clonotype was seen many times. The CDR3 reads CSAKPGTEYYEQYF. CDR3 nucleotides: TGCAGTGCTAAACCCGGGACAGAATATTACGAGCAGTACTTC. V usage is TRBV20-1 and J usage is TRBJ2-7, with TRBD1 matching over 7 bases. The CDR3 spans 14 residues. After removal of 4 bases from V and 4 bases from J, the junction contained 10 bases not matched to a gene. The germline gives CDR1 DFQATT, CDR2 SNEGSKA (reference sequence).

This clonotype occurred many times. V usage is TRBV6-2 or TRBV6-3 and J usage is TRBJ2-1; 14 nucleotides align to TRBD2. Germline CDR1 reads MNHEY; CDR2 reads SVGEGT. Trimming took 5 bases from V and 9 from J; bases not matched to a gene: 6. The CDR3 consists of 15 residues. CDR3 nucleotides: TGTGCCAGCAGTCAGGGACTAGCGGGAGCAGGTGAGCAGTTCTTC. Residues: CASSQGLAGAGEQFF.

This clonotype was found many times. The chain uses TRBV11-2 and TRBJ2-7; 9 nucleotides match TRBD1. V lost 2 bases and J lost 7; bases outside the gene matches: 6. Germline CDR1 and CDR2: SGHAT and FQNNGV. The CDR3 totals 14 residues. For the CDR3, the DNA is TGTGCCAGCAGCTTAACAAGACAGGGGGGAGAGCAGTACTTC. Its translation is CASSLTRQGGEQYF.

The chain carries TRBV28 and TRBJ1-1, with D uncertain. Germline-derived CDR1 and CDR2 are MDHEN and SYDVKM. The CDR3 consists of 13 residues. The ends were cut back, 2 bases at V and 8 bases at J, with 12 bases in the middle. The CDR3 DNA reads TGTGCCAGCAGTTTAGGTCACATGAGCGAAGCTTTCTTT. It specifies CASSLGHMSEAFF.

V usage is TRBV10-3 and J usage is TRBJ2-3; 13 positions match TRBD2. The CDR3 spans 15 residues. CDR1 is ENHRY, CDR2 SYGVKD, per germline. Trimming cost V 7 bases and J 5 bases; bases outside gene matches: 6. The CDR3 is CAITGTSGIVDTQYF. The CDR3 coding sequence is TGTGCCATCACAGGGACTAGCGGGATTGTAGATACGCAGTATTTT.

This clonotype was found many times. V is TRBV12-3 or TRBV12-4 and J is TRBJ1-5; D may be TRBD1 (6 bases). CDR3 length equals 15 residues. Trimming took off 4 bases at V and 0 bases at J, with 10 bases between the two ends. The CDR3 DNA follows: TGTGCCAGCAGTTCCACAGGGTATAGCAATCAGCCCCAGCATTTT. It is translated as CASSSTGYSNQPQHF.

The sample holds many counts of this clonotype. The rearrangement links TRBV19 to TRBJ1-5, with D uncertain. This CDR3 spans 16 amino acids. Trimming stripped 3 bases from V and 2 bases from J, with 14 bases between. Germline V CDR1 and CDR2: LNHDA, SQIVND (reference sequence). In DNA form, the CDR3 reads TGTGCCAGTAGTATTGTTTGGGGAGGCGGCAATCAGCCCCAGCATTTT. Translated: CASSIVWGGGNQPQHF.

A remark on this clonotype: A much larger clonotype is one base distant, so this may be a read error. The V and J genes are TRBV12-3 or TRBV12-4 and TRBJ2-6; 10 bases line up with TRBD2. This CDR3 spans 18 amino acids. CDR3 in DNA: TGTGCCAGCAGCCAAGGGCTAGCGGGGGCCTCTGGGGCCATCGTCCTGACTTTC. This codes for CASSQGLAGASGAIVLTF.

The CDR3 DNA sequence: TGTGCCAGCAGACAAATACAGGGAGCCCCCGAGCAGTACTTC. Translated, it gives CASRQIQGAPEQYF. The chain is built from TRBV28 and TRBJ2-7; a possible D gene is TRBD1 (6 bases). The germline V gene encodes CDR1 MDHEN and CDR2 SYDVKM. This CDR3 region has 14 residues. Trimming removed 6 bases from V and 6 bases from J, with 18 bases in between.

At least ten counts were recorded for this clonotype. The chain uses TRBV13 and TRBJ2-4; possible D gene TRBD2, 6 bases. Germline CDR1 PRHDT, CDR2 FYEKMQ (reference sequence). The CDR3 is 14 residues long. V dropped 1 base and J dropped 6 bases, with 10 bases sitting between them. Written as DNA, the CDR3 is TGTGCCAGCAGCTTAGCGGGAGCAGGAAACATTCAGTACTTC. Encoded protein: CASSLAGAGNIQYF.

This clonotype came up a few times. The chain recombines TRBV29-1 with TRBJ1-2; D unresolved. Germline CDR1 and CDR2: SQVTM and ANQGSEA. V dropped 4 bases and J dropped 7 bases, with 13 bases sitting between them. The CDR3 is 12 residues long. In DNA form, the CDR3 reads TGCAGCGTTGTCGCCCCCCCGGCTGGCTACACCTTC. Its protein product is CSVVAPPAGYTF.

J is TRBJ2-7 and V is TRBV5-1, with D possibly called TRBD1 or TRBD2 (5 bases each). This CDR3 contains 15 residues. V was pared by 4 bases and J by 0 bases, with 14 bases between. Germline-derived CDR1 and CDR2 are SGHRS and YFSETQ. CDR3 nucleotides: TGCGCCAGCAGCAGGGGAACTAGGAGCTCCTACGAGCAGTACTTC. Protein sequence: CASSRGTRSSYEQYF.

At least ten counts were recorded for this clonotype. CDR3 in DNA: TGTGCCACCAGTGATCCAGGGGGCGCCGCCGGGGAGCTGTTTTTT. Translating gives CATSDPGGAAGELFF. The chain carries TRBV24-1 and TRBJ2-2, with 8 bases fitting TRBD1. The J segment lost 6 bases and the V segment lost 3 bases, leaving 5 bases of the junction unmatched. The CDR3 is 15 amino acids. Germline V gene lookup returns CDR1 KGHDR and CDR2 SFDVKD.

This clonotype has ten or more counts. The rearrangement links TRBV28 to TRBJ2-4; D is tentatively TRBD1 or TRBD2 (5 bases each). Trimming shortened V by 7 bases and J by 0 bases, and 19 bases separated the two germline ends. This CDR3 comprises 17 residues. Germline V lookup: CDR1 MDHEN, CDR2 SYDVKM. The CDR3 DNA follows: TGTGCCAGCACCCGAAGGGGAGAATCGCTAGCCAAAAACATTCAGTACTTC. Translated, it gives CASTRRGESLAKNIQYF.

This clonotype has at least ten counts. The chain has TRBV5-6 and TRBJ2-2; no firm D call. V was pared by 2 bases and J by 0 bases, with 11 bases between. This CDR3 is 16 amino acids long. Germline CDR1 and CDR2: SGHDT and YYEEEE. CDR3 in DNA: TGTGCCAGCAGCTTCGGGCGACTCGCGAACACCGGGGAGCTGTTTTTT. The encoded protein is CASSFGRLANTGELFF.

This clonotype occurred a few times. The rearrangement uses TRBV5-1 and TRBJ1-1; D not certain. Trimming removed 0 bases from V and 4 bases from J, with 19 bases in between. CDR1 is SGHRS and CDR2 is YFSETQ in the germline V gene. The CDR3 spans 17 residues. The CDR3 here is CASSLADHSKGFTEAFF. As DNA, the CDR3 is TGCGCCAGCAGCTTGGCCGACCACAGCAAAGGATTCACTGAAGCTTTCTTT.

CDR3 in DNA: TGCAGTGCTAGGTCCGCGGGAGTTCCTACCCTGGGAGATACGCAGTATTTT. Amino acid sequence: CSARSAGVPTLGDTQYF. The chain carries TRBV20-1 and TRBJ2-3; 7 bases are a match to TRBD2. The V gene's germline CDR1 is DFQATT and CDR2 SNEGSKA (reference sequence). Trimming took 3 bases from V and 5 from J; bases not matched to a gene: 17. The CDR3 has 17 residues.

This clonotype has a count of ten or more. A read error may produce the germline difference seen at one junction end. V is TRBV2 and J is TRBJ2-1; maybe TRBD1 (6 bases). The CDR3 extends over 14 amino acids. Germline V gene sequence: CDR1 SNHLY, CDR2 FYNNEI. CDR3 DNA sequence: TGTGCCAGCAGTGATCGGCAGGGGTACACTGAGCAGTTCTTC. This gives the protein CASSDRQGYTEQFF. The full variable domain, rest sourced from reference TRBV2 and TRBJ2-1, is EPEVTQTPSHQVTQMGQEVILRCVPISNHLYFYWYRQILGQKVEFLVSFYNNEISEKSEIFDDQFSVERPDGSNFTLKIRSTKLEDSAMYFCASSDRQGYTEQFFGPGTRLTVL.

This clonotype was picked up a small number of times. The J gene is TRBJ2-7, the V gene TRBV4-2, with TRBD2 matching over 9 bases. The V gene's germline CDR1 is LGHNA and CDR2 YNFKEQ. The CDR3 is made up of 17 amino acids. Germline trimming cut 0 bases from V and 2 bases from J; bases unmatched to any gene: 8. CDR3 nucleotides: TGTGCCAGCAGCCAAGAAGGGCTAGCGGGATCCACCTACGAGCAGTACTTC. Translating it yields CASSQEGLAGSTYEQYF.

V and J are TRBV25-1 and TRBJ2-5; 7 bases align to TRBD1. From germline, CDR1 is MGHDK and CDR2 SYGVNS. V dropped 1 base and J dropped 0; count of bases not matched to a gene: 2. This CDR3 is 15 amino acids long. The CDR3 here is CASSEWDRNQETQYF. The DNA for the CDR3 is TGTGCCAGCAGTGAATGGGACAGAAACCAAGAGACCCAGTACTTC.

This clonotype was recorded once. V usage is TRBV29-1 and J usage is TRBJ2-7; 10 bases line up with TRBD1. Trimming removed 2 bases from V and 4 bases from J; junction bases left unmatched: 11. The CDR3 loop spans 16 amino acids. CDR1 SQVTM and CDR2 ANQGSEA come from the germline V gene. CDR3 sequence reads: CSVEWATGGDEYEQYF. In DNA form, the CDR3 reads TGCAGCGTTGAATGGGCGACAGGGGGCGACGAGTACGAGCAGTACTTC.

This clonotype came up many times. V usage is TRBV27 and J usage is TRBJ2-5; 10 bases are shared with TRBD2. Looked up from germline, CDR1 is MNHEY and CDR2 is SMNVEV (reference sequence). With 5 bases clipped from V and 2 bases from J, the junction kept 17 bases outside the gene matches. The CDR3 is 19 residues long. The CDR3 region has the DNA TGTGCCAGCAGTCCCTCCACCGTCCGACTAGCGGGCGGACAAGAGACCCAGTACTTC. Protein sequence: CASSPSTVRLAGGQETQYF.